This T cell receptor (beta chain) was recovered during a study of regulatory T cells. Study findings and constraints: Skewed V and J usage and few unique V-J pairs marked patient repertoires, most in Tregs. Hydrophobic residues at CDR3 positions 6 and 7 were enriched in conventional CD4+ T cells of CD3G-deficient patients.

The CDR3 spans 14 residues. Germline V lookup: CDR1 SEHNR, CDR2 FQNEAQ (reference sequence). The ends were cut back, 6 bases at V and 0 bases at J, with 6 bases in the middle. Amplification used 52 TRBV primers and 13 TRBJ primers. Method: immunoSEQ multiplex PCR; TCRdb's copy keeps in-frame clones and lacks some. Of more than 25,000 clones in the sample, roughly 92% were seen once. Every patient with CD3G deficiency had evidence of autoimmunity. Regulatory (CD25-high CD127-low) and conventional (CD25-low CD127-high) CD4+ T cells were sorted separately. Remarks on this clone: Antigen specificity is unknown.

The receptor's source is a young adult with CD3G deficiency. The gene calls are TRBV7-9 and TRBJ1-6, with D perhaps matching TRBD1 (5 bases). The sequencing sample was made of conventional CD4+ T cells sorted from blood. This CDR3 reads CASRGDSYNSPLHF. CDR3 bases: TGTGCCAGCAGAGGGGACTCCTATAATTCACCCCTCCACTTT.